Each of the 9 T cell receptor beta chains below was sequenced from the same sample in a study of identical twins (dated by TCRdb to about 2016). The library relied on 5' RACE. Sequencing used an Illumina HiSeq 2000. TCRdb reran the public reads through fastp at Q25 and MiXCR, keeping productive beta chains. For every CDR3 protein sequence, its rows merge into one entry that carries the most common genes and DNA. Across this sample there are under 250,000 distinct CDR3 sequences, with approximately 6.8% seen only once. The ten largest clones take up around 5% of the sample. This sample was shared with a second study, whose subject was yellow fever vaccine responses in identical twins.

Input material: CD8+ T cells sorted from blood. These receptors all come from a young woman in good health.

This clonotype was counted between two and nine times. The gene calls are TRBV24-1 and TRBJ2-1, with TRBD2 as a possible D gene (5 bases). V dropped 12 bases and J dropped 0 bases, with 14 bases sitting between them. The CDR3 loop spans 14 amino acids. Germline loops: CDR1 KGHDR, CDR2 SFDVKD. The CDR3 DNA reads TGTGCCGCAGGTCCTGGGAGCTCCTACAATGAGCAGTTCTTC. It specifies CAAGPGSSYNEQFF.

This clonotype was detected a few times. The chain is built from TRBV24-1 and TRBJ2-3; a possible D gene is TRBD1 (6 bases). Trimming removed 5 bases from V and 4 bases from J, with 15 bases in between. This CDR3 is built from 15 residues. Germline V gene sequence: CDR1 KGHDR, CDR2 SFDVKD. The CDR3 loop is CATSAPGQGPDTQYF. CDR3 DNA: TGTGCCACCAGTGCCCCCGGGCAGGGGCCAGATACGCAGTATTTT.

The chain is built from TRBV20-1 and TRBJ2-5, with a weak D call TRBD2 (7 bases). This CDR3 contains 13 residues. Trimming pared 6 bases from V and 4 bases from J, leaving 15 bases between. Germline assignment: CDR1 DFQATT and CDR2 SNEGSKA (reference sequence). CDR3 residues: CSAGGGPRETQYF. The CDR3 DNA sequence: TGCAGTGCGGGGGGGGGGCCTCGAGAGACCCAGTACTTC.

This clonotype was found a few times. The V call is TRBV13, the J call TRBJ2-1, with a tentative D call TRBD1 (5 bases). The V end was cut by 7 bases, the J end by 3 bases, with 13 bases between. The CDR3 has 14 amino acids. From germline, CDR1 is PRHDT and CDR2 FYEKMQ (reference sequence). CDR3 nucleotides: TGTGCCAGCACCCAACGACAGAACTACAATGAGCAGTTCTTC. Translation: CASTQRQNYNEQFF. The full variable domain, its missing parts supplied by reference TRBV13 and TRBJ2-1, is AAGVIQSPRHLIKEKRETATLKCYPIPRHDTVYWYQQGPGQDPQFLISFYEKMQSDKGSIPDRFSAQQFSDYHSELNMSSLELGDSALYFCASTQRQNYNEQFFGPGTRLTVL.

The chain has TRBV9 and TRBJ1-1, with a tentative D call TRBD1 (5 bases). There are 13 residues in the CDR3. Trimming took off 3 bases at V and 5 bases at J, with 11 bases between the two ends. Germline V gene data show CDR1 as SGDLS and CDR2 as YYNGEE. This CDR3 is CASSGWGNTEAFF. CDR3 coding DNA: TGTGCCAGCAGCGGGTGGGGGAATACTGAAGCTTTCTTT.

This clonotype was counted many times. The rearrangement joins TRBV29-1 to TRBJ1-2; the match to TRBD1 covers 9 bases. V shed 7 bases, J shed 2 bases, and the junction held 5 bases outside the gene matches. This CDR3 is 13 amino acids long. Germline CDR1 SQVTM, CDR2 ANQGSEA. The CDR3 DNA reads TGCAGCGCCAGACAGGGGGACAACTATGGCTACACCTTC. Its translation: CSARQGDNYGYTF.

Ten or more counts support this clonotype. The gene calls are TRBV5-1 and TRBJ1-1; D remains unclear. Germline values: CDR1 SGHRS, CDR2 YFSETQ. Trimming took 0 bases from V and 9 from J, leaving 6 bases between them. The CDR3 consists of 11 residues. This CDR3 reads CASSLAGQAFF. The CDR3 DNA is TGCGCCAGCAGCTTGGCCGGACAAGCTTTCTTT. The whole variable domain, filled in from reference TRBV5-1 and TRBJ1-1, reads KAGVTQTPRYLIKTRGQQVTLSCSPISGHRSVSWYQQTPGQGLQFLFEYFSETQRNKGNFPGRFSGRQFSNSRSEMNVSTLELGDSALYLCASSLAGQAFFGQGTRLTVV.

The chain joins TRBV6-1 to TRBJ2-7, with D uncertain. Trimming removed 5 bases at V and 4 bases at J, with 15 bases between. CDR1 and CDR2 (germline): MNHNS, SASEGT. This CDR3 is built from 14 residues. The DNA of the CDR3 is TGTGCCAGCAGTCATCCGGGCCAGCCTTACGAGCAGTACTTC. It specifies CASSHPGQPYEQYF.

This clonotype came up many times. The chain employs TRBV15 and TRBJ2-1; D gene unclear. Per the germline V gene, CDR1 is LNHNV and CDR2 is YYDKDF (reference sequence). CDR3 size: 11 residues. Trimming left V 5 bases short and J 9 bases short, with 8 bases between. CDR3 DNA: TGTGCCACCAGCGTACGAGGTGAGCAGTTCTTC. Encoded protein: CATSVRGEQFF.